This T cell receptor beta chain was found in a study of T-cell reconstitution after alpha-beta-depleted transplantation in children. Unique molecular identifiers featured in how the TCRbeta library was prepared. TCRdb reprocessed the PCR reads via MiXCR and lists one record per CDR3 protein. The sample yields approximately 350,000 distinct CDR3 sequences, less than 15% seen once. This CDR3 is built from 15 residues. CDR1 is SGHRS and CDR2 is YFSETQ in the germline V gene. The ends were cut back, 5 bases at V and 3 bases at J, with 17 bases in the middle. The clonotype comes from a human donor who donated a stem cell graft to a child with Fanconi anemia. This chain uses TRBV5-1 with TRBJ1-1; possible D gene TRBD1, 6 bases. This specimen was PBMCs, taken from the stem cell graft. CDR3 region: CASRVFGGLDTEAFF. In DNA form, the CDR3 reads TGCGCCAGCAGAGTGTTCGGGGGGCTGGACACTGAAGCTTTCTTT.